This TCR beta chain comes out of a study of blood T cells in healthy people across ages. For the study at large: Every two T cells gave about one barcoded beta molecule via template switching. Study outcomes and limitations: The unknown donor CMV status may have confounded expanded clonotype changes.

Only a few counts were recorded for this clonotype. Its antigen is unknown. After removal of 3 bases from V and 8 bases from J, the junction contained 10 bases not matched to a gene. The CDR3 runs 16 residues. Looked up from germline, CDR1 is MGHRA and CDR2 is YSYEKL. A sample-barcoded 5' primer and a J-beta primer mix were used in a second PCR of roughly 6 to 11 cycles. Per-sample output comprised a minimum of 3 million paired-end reads containing CDR3. TCRdb re-derived calls from the 5' RACE reads in MiXCR, one entry per CDR3 protein. The sample includes around 1.5 million distinct CDR3 sequences, about 32% seen only once; the top ten take 10% to 12%.

This sequence joins TRBV4-1 and TRBJ1-6, with TRBD1 identical over 7 bases. Sequenced input: blood. The receptor comes from a woman under 40 in good health. CDR3 coding DNA: TGCGCCAGCAGCCAGGAAGGGACAGTCGAGTATTCACCCCTCCACTTT. Translated: CASSQEGTVEYSPLHF.